The 11 T cell receptor beta chains below all came from one sample that was sequenced in a study of T cell changes during pregnancy in multiple sclerosis. Using immunoSEQ multiplex PCR, the repertoire was profiled, and TCRdb retains in-frame clones only, with some absent. The sample yields 65,000 to 75,000 clones, 85% to 95% seen once. Source: CD8+ T cells from peripheral blood mononuclear cells, taken in the third trimester of pregnancy. These receptors all come from a female donor in good health, enrolled as a control in a pregnancy study.

This chain links TRBV19 with TRBJ1-5; D might be TRBD1 (6 bases). The CDR3 covers 16 residues. The V gene's germline CDR1 is LNHDA and CDR2 SQIVND (reference sequence). V lost 7 bases, J lost 0 bases, and 16 bases lay in between. The CDR3 sequence is CASTPPAGASNQPQHF. CDR3 in DNA: TGTGCCAGTACCCCCCCCGCAGGGGCTAGCAATCAGCCCCAGCATTTT.

The chain is built from TRBV18 and TRBJ2-7, with 12 positions matching TRBD1. J lost 6 bases, V lost 3 bases, and 15 bases had no gene match. Per the germline V gene, CDR1 is KGHSH and CDR2 is LQKENI. The CDR3 is made up of 18 amino acids. CDR3 sequence (DNA): TGTGCCAGCTCACCCCAAGAAAGGTTGGGGACAGGGGGCCGCGAGCAGTACTTC. It yields the protein CASSPQERLGTGGREQYF.

The gene calls are TRBV7-2 and TRBJ2-3; 8 positions match TRBD2. This CDR3 is built from 16 residues. Germline loops: CDR1 SGHTA, CDR2 FQGNSA. V dropped 1 base and J dropped 6; count of bases not matched to a gene: 9. In DNA, the CDR3 is TGTGCCAGCAGCTTAGTACCCGGGGGGGCTTTGGATACGCAGTATTTT. Translation: CASSLVPGGALDTQYF.

The chain couples TRBV6-5 to TRBJ1-1; TRBD1 agrees at 7 bases. Germline V gene data show CDR1 as MNHEY and CDR2 as SVGAGI. This CDR3 has 15 residues. After removal of 0 bases from V and 0 bases from J, the junction contained 1 base not matched to a gene. CDR3 protein: CASSYSGTVNTEAFF. The CDR3, as DNA: TGTGCCAGCAGTTACTCCGGGACAGTGAACACTGAAGCTTTCTTT.

This rearrangement joins TRBV7-2 to TRBJ2-1; TRBD2 agrees at 12 bases. V gave up 1 base and J gave up 8 bases; unmatched junction bases: 9. The CDR3 has 17 residues. Germline values: CDR1 SGHTA, CDR2 FQGNSA. The CDR3 reads CASSLVPLAGGTDEQFF. CDR3 bases: TGTGCCAGCAGCTTAGTCCCGCTAGCGGGGGGGACCGATGAGCAGTTCTTC.

The genes are TRBV9 and TRBJ1-3; TRBD1 might be the D (6 bases). Germline V CDR1 and CDR2: SGDLS, YYNGEE. CDR3 length: 18 residues. V was clipped by 0 bases and J by 0 bases, with 16 bases between them. The CDR3 reads CASSVGTAIEASGNTIYF. CDR3 nucleotide sequence: TGTGCCAGCAGCGTAGGGACAGCCATAGAAGCCTCTGGAAACACCATATATTTT.

The V gene is TRBV4-3, the J gene TRBJ2-1; D may be TRBD1 (6 bases). V was cut by 4 bases and J by 9 bases, with 13 bases left in between. The CDR3 loop spans 13 amino acids. Germline CDR1 LGHNA, CDR2 YSLEER. The CDR3 is CASSLIQGPEQFF. Here the CDR3 DNA reads TGCGCCAGCAGCCTTATACAGGGTCCTGAGCAGTTCTTC.

This clone occurred a few times. The V and J genes are TRBV6-5 and TRBJ1-6; TRBD1 is a possible D gene (5 bases). V lost 0 bases and J 7 bases, leaving 13 bases between the germline ends. Germline V lookup: CDR1 MNHEY, CDR2 SVGAGI. This CDR3 has 16 amino acids. CDR3 coding DNA: TGTGCCAGCAGTTACTCGACGGGGGGGTCAAATTCACCCCTCCACTTT. This translates into CASSYSTGGSNSPLHF.

This chain connects TRBV27 to TRBJ2-7, with 9 bases fitting TRBD2. The CDR3 sequence is 15 residues long. The ends lost 3 bases at V and 2 bases at J; junction bases unmatched: 5. Germline V CDR1 and CDR2: MNHEY, SMNVEV (reference sequence). In DNA, the CDR3 is TGTGCCAGCAGTTTCGGCGGGGGGGATGCCTACGAGCAGTACTTC. This encodes CASSFGGGDAYEQYF.

The chain recombines TRBV4-1 with TRBJ2-1; weak D call: TRBD1 (6 bases). This CDR3 is 16 amino acids long. The germline V gene has CDR1 MGHRA and CDR2 YSYEKL. With 6 bases removed from V and 2 bases from J, the gap between germline ends came to 17 bases. CDR3: CASSPPTGRPYNEQFF. The CDR3 region has the DNA TGCGCCAGCAGTCCCCCGACAGGCCGGCCCTACAATGAGCAGTTCTTC.

This clone has a single count. This rearrangement joins TRBV9 to TRBJ2-1; D possibly corresponds to TRBD2 (7 bases). Germline V gene sequence: CDR1 SGDLS, CDR2 YYNGEE. The CDR3 covers 17 residues. Trimming removed 2 bases from V and 0 bases from J, with 15 bases in between. In DNA form, the CDR3 reads TGTGCCAGCAGCGTTGGGGGGGGCTCCAGCTCCTACAATGAGCAGTTCTTC. It encodes CASSVGGGSSSYNEQFF.